Each of the 9 T cell receptor beta chains below was sequenced from the same sample in a study of T cell responses to AZD1222 COVID-19 vaccine. Sequencing used immunoSEQ multiplex PCR; TCRdb keeps in-frame clones, though not all of them. The data show some 180,000 clones, approximately 90% seen once. This material consisted of peripheral blood, taken 28 days after the second AZD1222 dose. Receptor source: an adult who received the AZD1222 COVID-19 vaccine.

The rearrangement links TRBV6-2 or TRBV6-3 to TRBJ2-3; no firm D call. The V gene's germline CDR1 is MNHEY and CDR2 SVGEGT. The V gene lost 2 bases and the J gene lost 4 bases, with 10 bases spanning the gap. The CDR3 runs to 14 residues. CDR3 amino acids: CASSYGLGADTQYF. CDR3 DNA: TGTGCCAGCAGTTACGGCCTTGGAGCAGATACGCAGTATTTT.

The gene calls are TRBV5-8 and TRBJ1-1, with 8 bases aligning to TRBD1. Trimming took 4 bases from V and 0 from J; bases not matched to a gene: 8. This CDR3 spans 16 amino acids. In germline, CDR1 is SGHTS, CDR2 YDEGEE. The DNA of the CDR3 is TGTGCCAGCAGCCACAGGACAGGGATTATGAACACTGAAGCTTTCTTT. This translates into CASSHRTGIMNTEAFF.

This clone was detected a few times. The chain uses TRBV20-1 and TRBJ2-7, with TRBD2 matching 12 bases. The V gene end was trimmed by 3 bases and the J gene end by 2 bases; junction bases not matched to a gene: 8. The germline CDR1 and CDR2 sequences are DFQATT and SNEGSKA (reference sequence). This CDR3 has 16 residues. CDR3 region: CSASGLAGRETYEQYF. DNA for the CDR3: TGCAGTGCTAGTGGACTAGCGGGGCGCGAAACCTACGAGCAGTACTTC.

This chain joins TRBV2 and TRBJ2-7; D possibly corresponds to TRBD1 (5 bases). Trimming removed 4 bases from V and 4 bases from J, with 8 bases in between. CDR1 and CDR2 from the germline V gene are SNHLY and FYNNEI. The CDR3 is 12 residues long. DNA of the CDR3: TGTGCCAGCAGTGCGTACAGGTACGAGCAGTACTTC. This codes for CASSAYRYEQYF.

V gene TRBV30 combines with J gene TRBJ1-6; a weak D match, TRBD1 (5 bases). V was shortened by 4 bases and J by 8 bases, with 15 bases between the two germline ends. Germline CDR1 and CDR2: GTSNPN and SVGIG (reference sequence). The CDR3 is 14 amino acids. The CDR3 here is CAWTRPVGDSPLHF. The DNA for the CDR3 is TGTGCCTGGACGCGGCCCGTGGGGGATTCACCCCTCCACTTT.

This chain connects TRBV4-1 to TRBJ2-3; possibly TRBD1 for D (6 bases). Germline V gene data show CDR1 as MGHRA and CDR2 as YSYEKL. V lost 0 bases and J 8 bases, leaving 21 bases between the germline ends. This CDR3 spans 17 amino acids. The CDR3 reads CASSQDAGAQKGTTQYF. The CDR3 nucleotides are TGCGCCAGCAGCCAAGATGCAGGGGCACAGAAAGGCACTACGCAGTATTTT.

The V and J genes are TRBV6-2 or TRBV6-3 and TRBJ2-3; the match to TRBD2 covers 15 bases. Germline V lookup: CDR1 MNHEY, CDR2 SVGEGT. V lost 6 bases to trimming and J lost 2 bases; unmatched junction nucleotides: 6. The CDR3 contains 17 residues. CDR3 sequence: CASSRGLAGGSTDTQYF. The CDR3 DNA reads as TGTGCCAGCAGCCGTGGACTAGCGGGGGGGTCCACAGATACGCAGTATTTT.

The chain links TRBV7-7 to TRBJ2-2; tentatively, D is TRBD1 (6 bases). Germline-derived CDR1 and CDR2 are SSHAT and FNYEAQ (reference sequence). The ends were cut back, 5 bases at V and 7 bases at J, with 17 bases in the middle. The CDR3 runs 15 residues. The CDR3: CASSPGTLMLGELFF. CDR3 DNA sequence: TGTGCCAGCAGCCCGGGGACACTGATGCTCGGGGAGCTGTTTTTT.

Points on this clone: The junction and the germline gene differ at one end; a read error may be behind it. The chain has TRBV7-3 and TRBJ1-4; D gene uncertain. The CDR3 length is 15 residues. Germline assignment: CDR1 SGHTA and CDR2 FQGTGA. CDR3 protein: CASSLTVSTNEKLFF. The CDR3 DNA reads TGTGCCAGCAGCCTAACAGTATCAACTAATGAAAAACTGTTTTTT.